Detailed here is one TCR beta chain. The data originate from a study of blood T cell repertoires in COVID-19. Study overall: The United States, Italy and Spain provided the acute and convalescent COVID-19 samples.

Per the original data handling: By means of reference gene primer amplification, nucleated cell counts were estimated. Using immunoSEQ multiplex PCR, the repertoire was profiled, and TCRdb retains in-frame clones only, with some absent. V, J and clone size derive from that table, while D and trimming were established from the DNA sequence. The sample has under 200,000 clones, more than 75% seen once. The CDR3 loop spans 14 amino acids. The V and J ends lost 0 bases and 5 bases respectively, with 12 bases between them. Per germline, CDR1 SGHDT and CDR2 YYEEEE. Sequencing was carried out using PBMCs or T cells enriched from blood (not recorded which). The chain has TRBV5-6 and TRBJ2-7; a weak D match, TRBD2 (6 bases). The TCR sequence derives from a woman between 45 and 60 years old who had recovered from COVID-19. The DNA for the CDR3 is TGTGCCAGCAGCTTGGTCCCGGGAGTCAACGAGCAGTACTTC. It translates to CASSLVPGVNEQYF.